This T cell receptor (beta chain) was sequenced for a study of graft-versus-host responses after intestinal transplantation. At the level of the study: Isolated intestinal, liver-intestinal, or multivisceral transplants had been given to the recipients.

The CDR3 runs to 17 residues. Germline CDR1 is SGHDN and CDR2 is FVKESK. With 3 bases removed from V and 2 bases from J, the gap between germline ends came to 14 bases. Produced via immunoSEQ multiplex PCR; TCRdb's table is partial and in-frame only. This table holds 23,000 or so clones, 90% to 95% found once. The gene calls are TRBV14 and TRBJ2-6, with D perhaps TRBD1 (6 bases). Source: PBMCs, taken approximately 32 days after intestinal transplant. This TCR was sampled from a human patient who received an intestinal transplant, so some T cells may come from the graft donor. The CDR3 loop is CASSQIRGGAGANVLTF. As DNA, the CDR3 is TGTGCCAGCAGCCAGATCCGTGGGGGCGCTGGGGCCAACGTCCTGACTTTC.